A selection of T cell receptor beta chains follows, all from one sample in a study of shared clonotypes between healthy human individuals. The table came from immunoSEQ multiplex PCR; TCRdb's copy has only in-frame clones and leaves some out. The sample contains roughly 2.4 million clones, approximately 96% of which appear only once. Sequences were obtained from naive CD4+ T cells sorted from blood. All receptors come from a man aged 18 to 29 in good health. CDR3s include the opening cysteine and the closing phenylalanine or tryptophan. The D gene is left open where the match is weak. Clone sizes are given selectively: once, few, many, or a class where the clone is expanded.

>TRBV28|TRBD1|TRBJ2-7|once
TGTGCCAGCCGGGGACAGGTAAAACCCTACGAGCAGTACTTC
CASRGQVKPYEQYF
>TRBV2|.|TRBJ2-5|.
TGTGCCAGCAGCCTCTTAGCGAGAGAGACCCAGTACTTC
CASSLLARETQYF
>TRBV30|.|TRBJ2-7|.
TGTGCCTGGATCCGAGACGTCGAGCAGTACTTC
CAWIRDVEQYF
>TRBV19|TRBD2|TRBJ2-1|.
TGTGCCAGTAGTCGGAGCGGGGGGGCCGGAGGTGAGCAGTTCTTC
CASSRSGGAGGEQFF
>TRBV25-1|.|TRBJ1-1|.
TGTGCCAGCAGTAGATTAGACCTAGGGTACATCACTGAAGCTTTCTTT
CASSRLDLGYITEAFF
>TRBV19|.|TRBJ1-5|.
TGTGCCAGTAGTATACTAGGAGAGAATCCCCCCCAGCATTTT
CASSILGENPPQHF
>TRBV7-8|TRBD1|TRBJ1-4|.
TGTGCCAGCAGCTTACCACAGGGGGCCCATGATGAAAAACTGTTTTTT
CASSLPQGAHDEKLFF
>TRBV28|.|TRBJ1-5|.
TGTGCCAGCAGTCCCCCTGGGGGGGCCAGCAATCAGCCCCAGCATTTT
CASSPPGGASNQPQHF
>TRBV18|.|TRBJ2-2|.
TGTGCCAGCTCACAAGATCGGAACACCGGGGAGCTGTTTTTT
CASSQDRNTGELFF
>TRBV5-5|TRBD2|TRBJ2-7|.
TGTGCCAGCAGCTTGGGAACTAGCGGGAGCTACGAGCAGTACTTC
CASSLGTSGSYEQYF
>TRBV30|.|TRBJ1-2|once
TGTGCCTGGGAAAGAGATAACTATGGCTACACCTTC
CAWERDNYGYTF
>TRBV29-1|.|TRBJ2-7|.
TGCAGCGTTGACGGCAGGGACGAGCAGTACTTC
CSVDGRDEQYF
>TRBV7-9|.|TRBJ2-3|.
TGTGCCAGCAGCCAAGGGGGGCCTAGCACAGATACGCAGTATTTT
CASSQGGPSTDTQYF
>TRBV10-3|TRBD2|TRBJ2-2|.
TGTGCCATCAGCCTAATACTAGCGGGAGGCTCGAACACCGGGGAGCTGTTTTTT
CAISLILAGGSNTGELFF
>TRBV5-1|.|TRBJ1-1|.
TGCGCCAGCAGCTTGGTAGCGGGGAACACTGAAGCTTTCTTT
CASSLVAGNTEAFF
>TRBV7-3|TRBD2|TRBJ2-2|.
TGTGCCAGCAGCTTAGGACTAGCGGGGAAGAAGGGGACCGGGGAGCTGTTTTTT
CASSLGLAGKKGTGELFF
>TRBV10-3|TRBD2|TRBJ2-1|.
TGTGCCACCAAGCTAGCGGGGGAGCACAATGAGCAGTTCTTC
CATKLAGEHNEQFF
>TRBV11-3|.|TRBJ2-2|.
TGTGCCAGCAGCCGACAGGAAAACACCGGGGAGCTGTTTTTT
CASSRQENTGELFF
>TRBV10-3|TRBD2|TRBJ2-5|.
TGTGCCATCAGAACTAGCGGGGGGGCCCAAGAGACCCAGTACTTC
CAIRTSGGAQETQYF
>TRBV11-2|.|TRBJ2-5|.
TGTGCCAGCAGCAGGAGACAGTTAAAAGAGACCCAGTACTTC
CASSRRQLKETQYF
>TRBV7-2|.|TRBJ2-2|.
TGTGCCAGCAGCCCAAACCAGGGACTTCACACCGGGGAGCTGTTTTTT
CASSPNQGLHTGELFF
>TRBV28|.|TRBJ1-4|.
TGTGCCAGCAGTTTATTCTGGGATGAAAAACTGTTTTTT
CASSLFWDEKLFF
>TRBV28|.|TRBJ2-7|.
TGTGCCAGCAGCCTGGTAAGGGGGAGCGAGCAGTACTTC
CASSLVRGSEQYF
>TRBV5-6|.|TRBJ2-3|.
TGTGCCAGCAGATTCGGACTCTCTAGCACAGATACGCAGTATTTT
CASRFGLSSTDTQYF
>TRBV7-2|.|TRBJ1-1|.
TGTGCCAGCCGTACCTCCACAGGGTACACTGAAGCTTTCTTT
CASRTSTGYTEAFF
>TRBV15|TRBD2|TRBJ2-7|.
TGTGCCACCAGGCTCATAGCGGGAGTGGGCGAGCAGTACTTC
CATRLIAGVGEQYF
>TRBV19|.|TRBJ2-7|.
TGTGCCAGTAGTATTCAAGGCTACGAGCAGTACTTC
CASSIQGYEQYF
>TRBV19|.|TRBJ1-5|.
TGTGCCAGTAGTACAGGGTCCGGTCAGCCCCAGCATTTT
CASSTGSGQPQHF
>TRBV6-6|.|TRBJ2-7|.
TGTGCCAGCAGTGGTGTGCCAGGGGAATACGAGCAGTACTTC
CASSGVPGEYEQYF
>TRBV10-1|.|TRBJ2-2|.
TGCGCCAGCAGTACGTCCAGGAGTTCGTTTTCCGGGGAGCTGTTTTTT
CASSTSRSSFSGELFF
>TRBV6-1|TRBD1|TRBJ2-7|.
TGTGCCAGCAGTTGGACAGGGACCGAGCAGTACTTC
CASSWTGTEQYF
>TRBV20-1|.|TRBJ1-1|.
TGCAGTACAGGGACCAACACTGAAGCTTTCTTT
CSTGTNTEAFF
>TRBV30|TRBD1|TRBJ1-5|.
TGTGCCTGGAGACACCCGGGACAGGGGCGAGACGATCAGCCCCAGCATTTT
CAWRHPGQGRDDQPQHF
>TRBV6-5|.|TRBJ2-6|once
TGTGCCAGCACCCCATTCGCCTCTGGGGCCAACGTCCTGACTTTC
CASTPFASGANVLTF
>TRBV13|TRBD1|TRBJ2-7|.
TGTGCCAGCAGTCCCAGGGGGCACATATCCTACGAGCAGTACTTC
CASSPRGHISYEQYF
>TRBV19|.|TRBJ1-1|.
TGTGCCAGTAGTAGAATGGTACAGGTTGAAGCTTTCTTT
CASSRMVQVEAFF
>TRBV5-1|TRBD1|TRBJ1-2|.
TGCGCCAGCAGCACAGACAGGGACGGCTACACCTTC
CASSTDRDGYTF
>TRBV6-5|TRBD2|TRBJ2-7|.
TGTGCCACCGTAGATAGCGGGCTCTCCTACGAGCAGTACTTC
CATVDSGLSYEQYF